The rows below give T cell receptor beta chains drawn from one sample of a study of T cell responses to AZD1222 COVID-19 vaccine. The method was immunoSEQ multiplex PCR; TCRdb's version includes in-frame clones alone and lacks a portion of them. The profile shows roughly 98,000 clones, approximately 88% of them singletons. The sequenced sample was peripheral blood, obtained 28 days after the second AZD1222 dose. These receptors were obtained from an adult who received the AZD1222 COVID-19 vaccine. The CDR3 runs from the conserved cysteine through the conserved F or W.

J gene: TRBJ1-3
V gene: TRBV7-9
CDR3 protein: CASSLSRLGQNTIYF

J gene: TRBJ2-5
V gene: TRBV9
CDR3 protein: CASSPRGLAGGAGTQYF

J gene: TRBJ1-2
V gene: TRBV7-9
CDR3 protein: CASSLAGTRGGYGYTF

J gene: TRBJ1-4
V gene: TRBV7-3
CDR3 protein: CASSPGAITGDANEKLFF

J gene: TRBJ2-3
V gene: TRBV9
CDR3 protein: CASSESSGGLTDTQYF

J gene: TRBJ1-2
V gene: TRBV29-1
CDR3 protein: CSVEGGGGDGYTF

J gene: TRBJ2-1
V gene: TRBV7-3
CDR3 protein: CASSLRLAGGSNEQFF

J gene: TRBJ2-7
V gene: TRBV7-9
CDR3 protein: CASSLGRTGTEQYF

J gene: TRBJ2-3
V gene: TRBV7-9
CDR3 protein: CASSSIRQGRTDTQYF

J gene: TRBJ2-7
V gene: TRBV5-4
CDR3 protein: CASSPERTGTYEQYF

J gene: TRBJ1-1
V gene: TRBV5-6
CDR3 protein: CASRQIPNTEAFF

J gene: TRBJ2-7
V gene: TRBV9
CDR3 protein: CASSPGGTGNYEQYF

J gene: TRBJ1-1
V gene: TRBV21-1
CDR3 protein: CASSTQRWGRHTRRDTEAFF

J gene: TRBJ2-1
V gene: TRBV7-9
CDR3 protein: CASSSESGVSYNEQFF

J gene: TRBJ1-5
V gene: TRBV6-5
CDR3 protein: CASSYRTGEGQPQHF

J gene: TRBJ2-7
V gene: TRBV27
CDR3 protein: CASSPLGQGLYEQYF

J gene: TRBJ2-1
V gene: TRBV19
CDR3 protein: CASSIPAGGSVGNEQFF

J gene: TRBJ1-4
V gene: TRBV6-5
CDR3 protein: CASSYSGATNEKLFF

J gene: TRBJ1-1
V gene: TRBV3-1/TRBV3-2
CDR3 protein: CASSQELGRMNTEAFF

J gene: TRBJ1-5
V gene: TRBV2
CDR3 protein: CASSRGVNQPQHF

J gene: TRBJ2-5
V gene: TRBV21-1
CDR3 protein: CASSWGDAGAKVKTQYF

J gene: TRBJ2-4
V gene: TRBV3-1/TRBV3-2
CDR3 protein: CASSQYLRGAENIQYF

J gene: TRBJ2-7
V gene: TRBV12-3/TRBV12-4
CDR3 protein: CASSLNYEQYF

J gene: TRBJ2-3
V gene: TRBV6-5
CDR3 protein: CASGQGSHTDTQYF

J gene: TRBJ1-6
V gene: TRBV5-5
CDR3 protein: CASSFSSNSPLHF

J gene: TRBJ1-2
V gene: TRBV9
CDR3 protein: CASSVAGGYGYTF

J gene: TRBJ2-3
V gene: TRBV19
CDR3 protein: CASSGQGSDTQYF

J gene: TRBJ1-2
V gene: TRBV28
CDR3 protein: CASSPPLGGTVRFTF

J gene: TRBJ2-2
V gene: TRBV27
CDR3 protein: CASSLDRGRELFF

J gene: TRBJ2-1
V gene: TRBV5-6
CDR3 protein: CASSFIVSVSYNEQFF